Here is one T cell receptor beta chain with its context. This record belongs to a study of T cell responses to AZD1222 COVID-19 vaccine. CDR3 length equals 14 residues. Germline V lookup: CDR1 SGHRS, CDR2 YFSETQ. Trimming removed 5 bases from V and 4 bases from J; junction bases left unmatched: 8. Produced via immunoSEQ multiplex PCR; TCRdb's table is partial and in-frame only. The data hold more than 150,000 clones, with approximately 94% observed a single time. Source: peripheral blood, taken 28 days after the second AZD1222 dose. The J gene is TRBJ1-2, the V gene TRBV5-1; TRBD1 aligns across 7 bases. The receptor comes from an adult who received the AZD1222 COVID-19 vaccine. This CDR3 is CASRDTGVPYGYTF. The DNA for the CDR3 is TGCGCCAGCAGAGATACAGGGGTCCCCTATGGCTACACCTTC. The complete variable domain, with remaining parts taken from reference TRBV5-1 and TRBJ1-2, reads KAGVTQTPRYLIKTRGQQVTLSCSPISGHRSVSWYQQTPGQGLQFLFEYFSETQRNKGNFPGRFSGRQFSNSRSEMNVSTLELGDSALYLCASRDTGVPYGYTFGSGTRLTVV.